This TCR beta chain was profiled in a study of beta chain features in type 1 diabetes. General study findings and limits: Naive, central memory and regulatory TCRB repertoires appeared more similar among patients than healthy donors. Researchers caution that PCR might favor shorter templates, equally among patients and controls.

The sample holds a few counts of this clone. Its specificity is unknown. The study reverse transcribed the entire isolated RNA, so it sequenced expressed TCRB transcripts. Generated by immunoSEQ multiplex PCR, the TCRdb table keeps only in-frame clones and is missing some. The sample lists around 200,000 clones, approximately 13% occurring once. Germline CDR1 and CDR2: MDHEN and SYDVKM. V gave up 7 bases and J gave up 6 bases, with 14 bases separating them. The CDR3 sequence is 13 residues long. Sample: central memory CD4+ T cells from blood. This chain links TRBV28 with TRBJ2-3, with a weak D call TRBD1 (5 bases). The sequence derives from a woman aged 18-35 years in good health. In DNA form, the CDR3 reads TGTGCCAGCATCGAGAAGGGGCGTGATACGCAGTATTTT. Amino acids: CASIEKGRDTQYF.